This T cell receptor beta chain stems from a study of OX40 agonist ivuxolimab in advanced cancers. Study information: Under the entry rules, prior anti-PD-1, anti-PD-L1 or anti-CTLA-4 therapy was allowed, and approximately 40% had some.

Germline V lookup: CDR1 SQVTM, CDR2 ANQGSEA. The germline V and J ends were trimmed by 3 bases and 1 base, with 9 bases remaining between them. The CDR3 consists of 13 residues. Some clones are missing from TCRdb's copy, which holds only in-frame ones; the method was immunoSEQ multiplex PCR. The repertoire holds some 75,000 clones, with approximately 91% as singletons. Findings and limits, study-wide: Researchers report that CD8+ T cells had, on average, more expanded clones than CD4+.

Samples were taken at baseline and on day 1 of cycles 4 and 7. On this clone itself: What it binds is not known.

The source is an adult with an advanced solid tumor such as melanoma, head and neck, liver or kidney cancer. This specimen consisted of CD4+ or CD8+ T cells sorted from blood, obtained in a trial of the OX40 agonist ivuxolimab. The chain joins TRBV29-1 to TRBJ2-5, with a tentative D call TRBD1 (6 bases). The CDR3 is CSVEDSLQETQYF. CDR3 coding DNA: TGCAGCGTTGAGGACAGCCTCCAAGAGACCCAGTACTTC.